This T cell receptor beta chain derives from a study of T cell repertoires in cytomegalovirus infection. Study at large: HLA-C-restricted CMV epitopes, recently identified, and well-studied HLA-B-restricted ones were used by the study. Findings and caveats of the study: Dominating the ex vivo response were TCR beta clonotypes that were CMV-specific and HLA-C-restricted. Cumulative public TCR beta family frequency identified CMV carriers with the relevant HLA.

This clonotype was picked up a small number of times. Its antigen is not known. One junction end does not reproduce the germline sequence, and a read error may be involved. CDR1 and CDR2 from the germline V gene are DFQATT and SNEGSKA (reference sequence). The CDR3 runs to 11 residues. Using its own MiXCR run on the reads, TCRdb lists one record per CDR3 protein. Of around 200,000 distinct CDR3 sequences in the sample, about 39% were seen once. The source of this sequence is a human donor in good health (CMV status not recorded). Some clones in this sample may be carry-over from other donors' samples. The source was CD8+ T cells from cultured PBMCs, collected from culture after CMV antigen stimulation. The V call is TRBV20-1, the J call TRBJ2-3; D might be TRBD1 (5 bases). CDR3 DNA: TGCAGTGCTAGAGGGGGCGCGCTGGTTTCTTTT. Amino acid sequence: CSARGGALVSF.